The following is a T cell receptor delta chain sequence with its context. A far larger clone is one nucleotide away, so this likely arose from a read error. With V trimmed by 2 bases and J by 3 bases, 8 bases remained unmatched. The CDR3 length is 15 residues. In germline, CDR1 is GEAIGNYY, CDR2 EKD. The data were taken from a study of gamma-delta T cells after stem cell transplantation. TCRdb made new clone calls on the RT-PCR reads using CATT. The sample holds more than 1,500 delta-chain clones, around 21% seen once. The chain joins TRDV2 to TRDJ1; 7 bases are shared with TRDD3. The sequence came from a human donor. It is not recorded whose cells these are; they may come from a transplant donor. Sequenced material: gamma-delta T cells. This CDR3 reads CACDRPGDSSDKLIF. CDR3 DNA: TGTGCCTGTGACAGACCGGGGGATTCCTCCGATAAACTCATCTTT.